Listed here are 24 T cell receptor beta chains from one sample, sequenced in a study of T cell repertoires in cytomegalovirus infection. Their cognate antigens are unknown. TCRdb re-called the reads through MiXCR, storing one row per CDR3 protein. The repertoire holds some 920,000 distinct CDR3 sequences, with less than 40% as singletons. The sequencing here drew on cultured CD8+ T cells from PBMCs, taken from culture after CMV antigen stimulation. The receptors shown here come from a human donor in good health (CMV status not recorded). Some clones in this sample may be carry-over from other donors' samples.

V and J are TRBV27 and TRBJ2-7; D might be TRBD1 (6 bases). The germline V gene has CDR1 MNHEY and CDR2 SMNVEV (reference sequence). The CDR3 is made up of 13 amino acids. Trimming removed 3 bases at V and 4 bases at J, with 10 bases between. The CDR3 region has the DNA TGTGCCAGCAGTTTCCAACAGGGTTACGAGCAGTACGTC. It yields the protein CASSFQQGYEQYV.

This chain connects TRBV6-6 to TRBJ1-6, with a possible D match to TRBD1 (6 bases). CDR1 MNHNY and CDR2 SVGAGI come from the germline V gene (reference sequence). CDR3 size: 17 residues. The V end lost 6 bases, the J end lost 0 bases, and 15 bases lay between the germline ends. CDR3 nucleotides: TGTGCCAGCAGCCTGGGACATCCCAGCTCCTATAATTCACCCCTCCACTTT. The encoded protein is CASSLGHPSSYNSPLHF.

In its sample, this clonotype was seen a few times. This chain links TRBV7-6 with TRBJ2-1; perhaps TRBD2 as D (5 bases). Trimming took off 8 bases at V and 0 bases at J, with 11 bases between the two ends. Germline V gene sequence: CDR1 SGHVS, CDR2 FNYEAQ. The CDR3 loop spans 14 amino acids. The chain's CDR3 is CASVSSVSYNEQFF. The CDR3 nucleotides read TGTGCCAGCGTAAGTAGCGTCTCCTACAATGAGCAGTTCTTC.

In its sample, this clonotype was seen many times. The rearrangement joins TRBV20-1 to TRBJ1-5, with a weak D call TRBD1 (5 bases). The CDR3 sequence is 13 residues long. V gave up 6 bases and J gave up 6 bases, with 15 bases separating them. Germline lookup yields CDR1 DFQATT and CDR2 SNEGSKA (reference sequence). The CDR3: CSAQKGPGQPQHF. The CDR3 coding sequence is TGCAGTGCCCAGAAGGGGCCTGGTCAGCCCCAGCATTTT.

This clonotype was counted ten times or more. The chain couples TRBV12-3 or TRBV12-4 to TRBJ2-3; D remains unclear. This CDR3 has 15 residues. Trimming took 1 base from V and 0 from J, leaving 8 bases between them. CDR3 DNA sequence: TGTGCCAGCAGTTTAGGGGGAACTAGCACAGATACGCAGTATTTT. It is translated as CASSLGGTSTDTQYF.

This rearrangement joins TRBV20-1 to TRBJ2-2; a weak D match, TRBD1 (5 bases). The CDR3 runs 15 residues. Trimming removed 0 bases at V and 10 bases at J, with 18 bases between. Germline assignment: CDR1 DFQATT and CDR2 SNEGSKA (reference sequence). The CDR3 nucleotides read TGCAGTGCTAGAGATGGACAATCAATAACCCCGGAGCTGTTTTTT. It yields the protein CSARDGQSITPELFF.

The chain uses TRBV6-2 or TRBV6-3 and TRBJ2-1; 9 bases match TRBD2. The germline CDR1 and CDR2 sequences are MNHEY and SVGEGT. The trim removed 5 bases at V and 4 bases at J, leaving 6 bases unmatched. The CDR3 is 15 residues long. CDR3 sequence reads: CASSRERGEYNEQFF. In DNA, the CDR3 is TGTGCCAGCAGTCGTGAGCGGGGGGAATACAATGAGCAGTTCTTC.

The rearrangement uses TRBV7-6 and TRBJ2-1; perhaps TRBD1 as D (5 bases). V was cut by 0 bases and J by 1 base, with 10 bases left in between. The germline CDR1 and CDR2 sequences are SGHVS and FNYEAQ. This CDR3 comprises 16 residues. The CDR3 spells CASSLATAPSYNEQFF. CDR3 nucleotide sequence: TGTGCCAGCAGCTTAGCGACAGCGCCGTCCTACAATGAGCAGTTCTTC.

The chain has TRBV7-9 and TRBJ2-7; TRBD1 matches 9 bases. The CDR3 spans 14 residues. The germline CDR1 and CDR2 sequences are SEHNR and FQNEAQ (reference sequence). The CDR3 nucleotides read TGTGCCAGCAGCTTGGGGACAGGGTCGGACGATCAGTACGTC. Translating it yields CASSLGTGSDDQYV.

V is TRBV6-1 and J is TRBJ1-6; D gene ambiguous. V gave up 1 base and J gave up 10 bases, with 14 bases separating them. Per the germline V gene, CDR1 is MNHNS and CDR2 is SASEGT. The CDR3 consists of 15 residues. This chain's CDR3 is CASSEVYRVESPLHF. CDR3 nucleotides: TGTGCCAGCAGTGAAGTTTATAGGGTGGAATCACCCCTCCACTTT.

This clonotype was seen at least ten times. The CDR3 loop is CASSLWIGETQYF. The CDR3 nucleotides are TGTGCCAGCAGCTTATGGATAGGGGAGACCCAGTACTTC. V and J are TRBV7-2 and TRBJ2-5; no firm D call. The germline CDR1 and CDR2 sequences are SGHTA and FQGNSA. The V end lost 2 bases, the J end lost 5 bases, and 9 bases lay between the germline ends. The CDR3 runs to 13 residues.

The chain uses TRBV6-2 or TRBV6-3 and TRBJ2-1; the D gene could be TRBD1 or TRBD2 (5 bases each). Germline-derived CDR1 and CDR2 are MNHEY and SVGEGT. V shed 0 bases and J shed 8 bases, with 14 bases lying between them. The length of the CDR3 is 15 residues. The CDR3 sequence: CASSYSGTRFDEQFF. As DNA, the CDR3 is TGTGCCAGCAGTTACTCCGGGACGCGATTCGATGAGCAGTTCTTC.

The V call is TRBV7-4, the J call TRBJ1-1, with D uncertain. V was shortened by 2 bases and J by 6 bases, with 7 bases between the two germline ends. The CDR3 contains 12 residues. CDR1 SGHVT and CDR2 SQSDAQ come from the germline V gene. The CDR3 loop is CASSLRTPEAFF. In nucleotides, the CDR3 is TGTGCCAGCAGCTTACGGACCCCTGAAGCTTTCTTT.

V is TRBV7-9 and J is TRBJ1-2; a possible D gene is TRBD1 (5 bases). Trimming stripped 5 bases from V and 4 bases from J, with 8 bases between. Germline V CDR1 and CDR2: SEHNR, FQNEAQ (reference sequence). This CDR3 comprises 12 residues. The CDR3 protein is CASSPGVYGYTF. CDR3 nucleotide sequence: TGTGCCAGCAGCCCGGGGGTCTATGGCTACACCTTC.

Points on this clonotype: One end of the junction varies from germline; a read error may be responsible. The V gene is TRBV6-6, the J gene TRBJ2-3; 9 nucleotides match TRBD2. Looked up from germline, CDR1 is MNHNY and CDR2 is SVGAGI (reference sequence). This CDR3 is built from 16 residues. The chain's CDR3 is CANSYLSGGNTDTQYF. CDR3 sequence (DNA): TGTGCCAACAGTTACCTGAGCGGGGGGAACACAGATACGCAGTATTTT.

The chain's CDR3 is CASSLAGGGGPSYEQYF. CDR3 sequence (DNA): TGTGCCAGCAGCTTAGCTGGTGGCGGGGGGCCCTCCTACGAGCAGTACTTC. The V call is TRBV7-2, the J call TRBJ2-7; 8 bases fit TRBD2. Trimming removed 0 bases from V and 0 bases from J; junction bases left unmatched: 7. Looked up from germline, CDR1 is SGHTA and CDR2 is FQGNSA. There are 17 residues in the CDR3.

The V gene is TRBV28, the J gene TRBJ2-7, with D perhaps given as TRBD1 or TRBD2 (7 bases each). Per the germline V gene, CDR1 is MDHEN and CDR2 is SYDVKM. This CDR3 is 14 amino acids long. Trimming took off 6 bases at V and 7 bases at J, with 19 bases between the two ends. The CDR3 here is CASRSSGGRVEQYV. DNA for the CDR3: TGTGCCAGCAGGTCTTCAGGGGGGAGGGTGGAGCAGTACGTC.

This clonotype was detected a few times. This chain joins TRBV4-1 and TRBJ2-7, with 7 nucleotides matching TRBD1. Trimming cost V 1 base and J 2 bases; bases outside gene matches: 8. CDR1 is MGHRA, CDR2 YSYEKL, per germline. This CDR3 contains 16 residues. The DNA for the CDR3 is TGCGCCAGCAGCCAAGCCCCCACCGGGACAGCCTACGAGCAGTACTTC. Translating it yields CASSQAPTGTAYEQYF.

The genes are TRBV3-1 and TRBJ2-3, with D perhaps matching TRBD1 or TRBD2 (5 bases each). The CDR3 sequence is 13 residues long. V was cut by 5 bases and J by 3 bases, with 9 bases left in between. Germline V gene sequence: CDR1 LGHDT, CDR2 YNNKEL (reference sequence). The CDR3 nucleotides read TGTGCCAGCAGCTTCAGGGAGACAGATACGCAGTATTTT. This gives the protein CASSFRETDTQYF.

To note about this clonotype: The junction and the germline gene differ at one end; a read error may be behind it. This chain uses TRBV4-1 with TRBJ2-5; D tentatively reads TRBD1 or TRBD2 (6 bases each). The CDR3 sequence is 16 residues long. From germline, CDR1 is MGHRA and CDR2 YSYEKL. The CDR3 loop reads CASSQDISGGEETQYF. The CDR3 nucleotides read TGTGCCAGCAGCCAAGATATTTCCGGGGGCGAGGAGACCCAGTACTTC.

Concerning this clonotype: Possible read error: a much larger clone is one base away. The chain is built from TRBV7-8 and TRBJ2-7, with a possible D match to TRBD1 (5 bases). The CDR3 totals 13 residues. The ends were cut back, 3 bases at V and 2 bases at J, with 8 bases in the middle. CDR1 is SGHVS and CDR2 is FQNEAQ in the germline V gene. The CDR3 DNA is TGTGCCAGCAGCTTCGACAGTGCCTACGAGCAGTACTTC. Encoded protein: CASSFDSAYEQYF.

This sequence joins TRBV7-8 and TRBJ2-7, with TRBD2 identical over 9 bases. Per the germline V gene, CDR1 is SGHVS and CDR2 is FQNEAQ. With V trimmed by 6 bases and J by 7 bases, 10 bases remained unmatched. The length of the CDR3 is 14 residues. The CDR3 region has the DNA TGTGCCAGCAGTCTAACTAGCGGGCCTGGGGAGCAGTACGTC. Translated: CASSLTSGPGEQYV.

This clonotype was found many times. The rearrangement links TRBV7-2 to TRBJ1-3; 9 bases map to TRBD1. V trimming: 2 bases; J trimming: 5 bases; junction bases outside the gene matches: 7. Germline V gene data show CDR1 as SGHTA and CDR2 as FQGNSA. The CDR3 consists of 16 residues. The DNA for the CDR3 is TGTGCCAGCAGCTTACCGGGACAGGGTGGTAGAAACACCATATATTTT. Encoded protein: CASSLPGQGGRNTIYF.

The rearrangement links TRBV12-3 or TRBV12-4 to TRBJ2-2; D uncertain. Deletions cut 6 bases from V and 5 bases from J, with 16 bases between. The CDR3 runs to 15 residues. CDR3 DNA sequence: TGTGCCAGCAGCGACCGCTCTTACGGGACCGGGGAGCTGTTTTTT. It encodes CASSDRSYGTGELFF.